The present T cell receptor (beta chain) was sequenced within a study of shared clonotypes between healthy human individuals (TCRdb year 2020). Regarding the research as a whole: The cohort comprised a couple of women and a few men aged 18 to 49 years. For each donor, CD4 naive and CD4 memory were each run on three plates, CD8 naive on two plates, and CD8 memory on one plate. Blood TCR repertoires of about 5 healthy adults were deeply sequenced to estimate repertoire size and the extent of clonotype sharing between individuals. To increase sequencing depth and limit assay-specific biases, TCR repertoire library preparation and sequencing were carried out by different laboratories using diverse techniques. Per donor, leukapheresis produced somewhere between about 0.94 and 9 billion PBMCs.

About this clone: Its antigen remains undetermined. No quality values exist for individual bases; no much larger clone is one base distant.

Using the deep immunoSEQ assay, TCR CDR3 regions were amplified from genomic DNA by multiplex PCR. Extracted genomic DNA from each cell subset was distributed evenly across all wells of several immunoSEQ 96-well plates, and each plate was treated as a replicate. Each replicate PCR for sorted subsets received 150 to 250 ng genomic DNA, equal to 28,000 or so T cell genomes. Purified libraries were measured with a Qubit 3.0 fluorometer, size-checked on a Bioanalyzer 2100, and measured again with the KAPA Library Quantification kit. Every immunoSEQ 96-well plate was sequenced on a separate single-read 150-cycle Illumina NextSeq 550 flow cell. The authors' pipeline ran thus. Because the immunoSEQ output held only junctional sequences and lacked quality scores, the filtering could not match the filtering applied to full-length reads. To assign V/J genes and CDR3, sequences were annotated against IMGT germline references using PyIR, a Python wrapper for IgBLAST v1.9. Reads with weak V/J assignments (E-value above 1e-6), missing CDR3, stop codons, out-of-frame junctions, or ambiguous translated residues were removed. A V3J clonotype was defined by an identical inferred V gene, J gene, and CDR3 amino acid sequence. Percentage overlap between repertoires was computed as shared unique clonotypes divided by the size of the smaller repertoire. RTK rarefaction, the Chao1 estimator, and Recon v2.1 estimates of unobserved clonotypes were used to assess repertoire richness. Generation probabilities for all TCRbeta clonotypes obtained by the gDNA method from a few donors were computed using OLGA. TCRdb's version of the immuneACCESS table is confined to in-frame rearrangements and falls short of the full clone set. An unresolved V gene accounts for under half of the shortfall where checked; the remainder is of unknown origin. Clone size and the V and J calls come from that table; the DNA yielded D and trimming. Counted in this sample were more than 2,000,000 clones; approximately 93% of them appeared once. The ten most abundant clones make up around 0.4% of the sample.

The CDR3 numbers 15 residues from cysteine through phenylalanine. The read is trimmed to its CDR3 DNA, 45 bases read in frame from base 1. Trimming accounts for 11 bases at V and 6 bases at J, while the number of junction bases matched to no gene is 15. From the germline V gene, CDR1 is MNHEY and CDR2 is SVGAGI. Overall study outcomes, separate from this receptor: When several donors were compared, the shared fraction of clonotypes was around 5.1% for naive CD4, roughly 3.4% for naive CD8, 2% to 2.5% for memory CD4, and 0.4% for memory CD8. Compared with non-shared clonotypes, clonotypes shared by all four sorted-subset donors had higher generation probabilities. Sampling was limited to blood, and TCR repertoires in tissue likely differ from TCR repertoires in blood. Pairwise subsampling led to the expectation that sequencing depth would affect the degree of clonotype sharing among donors. Rarefaction of sorted-subset datasets indicated incomplete sequencing despite the large sequencing depth. The small number of donors limited the genetic and exposure-history diversity represented. Larger estimated clonotype richness was generally found for naive subsets than for memory subsets.

Donors were healthy HIV-negative adults with no recently reported acute infections or vaccinations. Every donor was a Caucasian adult living in Nashville, Tennessee, USA. CD4+ T cells were enriched by magnetic negative selection; naive cells were then positively selected on CD45RA, and the negative fraction formed the memory subset. Blood was obtained by leukapheresis, after which PBMCs were separated by Ficoll-Histopaque density gradient centrifugation and cryopreserved in liquid nitrogen vapor phase. Analytical flow cytometry was used to check the purity and quantity of each magnetically sorted T cell population. Genomic DNA was isolated from every sorted fraction and measured by UV absorbance on a Nanodrop 2000c.

Specimen: naive CD4+ T cells from PBMCs. Per the publication, the cell subset or site label means: CD45RA+ positively selected. The TCR was taken from a man aged 18 to 29 in good health. Some clones in this sample may be carry-over from other donors' samples. The V gene is TRBV6-5 and the J gene is TRBJ2-1, with TRBD2 identical over 8 junction bases. This receptor carries the CDR3 CAGSGFAGGGNEQFF. The sequenced DNA: TGTGCCGGATCCGGTTTCGCGGGAGGAGGCAATGAGCAGTTCTTC.